A selection of T cell receptor beta chains follows, all from one sample in a study of T cells in pancreatic ductal adenocarcinoma. Assay used: immunoSEQ multiplex PCR; TCRdb lists only in-frame clones, some missing. The table shows about 4,600 clones, with about 71% occurring only once. Input material: pancreatic tumor tissue. The receptors stem from a human donor with pancreatic ductal adenocarcinoma. Both conserved end residues are trimmed from each CDR3. D genes are given only for firm matches.

V gene	D gene	J gene	CDR3 protein
TRBV14	TRBD1	TRBJ2-3	ASRPGQGFTDTQY
TRBV6-6	.	TRBJ2-5	ASKRTLYRETQY
TRBV28	.	TRBJ1-2	AYHDHYGYT
TRBV19	.	TRBJ2-3	ASRLSGGTDTQY
TRBV2	TRBD1	TRBJ2-7	ASSYRGYEQY
TRBV28	.	TRBJ1-6	ASSFAGNSPLH
TRBV7-3	TRBD2	TRBJ2-3	ASSSRAGSTDTQY
TRBV11-2	.	TRBJ1-4	ASSHKWGNEKLF
TRBV4-2	.	TRBJ1-2	ASSLGGNYGYT
TRBV28	.	TRBJ2-5	ASSLTIGLGRVKETQY
TRBV5-1	TRBD1	TRBJ2-2	ASSSGTGEAGELF
TRBV7-3	.	TRBJ2-7	ASSPKGTSLTYEQY
TRBV27	.	TRBJ1-2	ASSLSSRANYGYT
TRBV6-6	.	TRBJ1-5	ASSWDRVGSNQPQH
TRBV4-3	.	TRBJ1-1	ASSPDMNTEAF
TRBV5-1	TRBD1	TRBJ2-1	ASSMMDRETNEQF
TRBV6-5	.	TRBJ1-5	ASRREKNQPQH
TRBV7-8	TRBD2	TRBJ2-5	ASSSGGSGRLKETQY
TRBV9	TRBD2	TRBJ2-1	ASSVGPAGGDNEQF
TRBV28	.	TRBJ1-2	ASNTGGYGYT
TRBV10-2	.	TRBJ1-3	ASRASSSGNTIY
TRBV5-1	.	TRBJ2-4	ASSLAGRTPGNIQY
TRBV9	TRBD1	TRBJ2-5	ASSVGSRTGDQETQY
TRBV7-2	.	TRBJ2-7	ASSLDPGQYIEQY
TRBV10-3	TRBD1	TRBJ2-7	AISSPGQGWYEQY
TRBV5-1	TRBD2	TRBJ2-1	ASSSGTSGANEQF
TRBV7-9	TRBD1	TRBJ2-2	ASSWDRAPGELF
TRBV5-4	.	TRBJ2-2	ASSLFIPGYTGELF
TRBV10-3	.	TRBJ2-1	AISETSSYNEQF
TRBV7-2	TRBD1	TRBJ2-7	ASSARGLTYEQY
TRBV5-1	.	TRBJ2-7	ASSLVGRSYEQY
TRBV2	.	TRBJ2-5	ASRVQETQY
TRBV27	.	TRBJ1-5	ASSTLQTQPQH
TRBV9	.	TRBJ2-5	ASSVDPTSGQTQY
TRBV9	.	TRBJ2-3	ASSLPLATPSDTQY
TRBV2	.	TRBJ1-5	ASSESYSNQPQH
TRBV4-3	.	TRBJ2-5	ASSQEFPQETQY
TRBV7-9	.	TRBJ1-3	ASSLVGFGNTIY
TRBV10-3	.	TRBJ2-5	AISEGGRLEETQY
TRBV4-2	TRBD2	TRBJ2-3	ASSLLSGGATDTQY
TRBV28	.	TRBJ1-2	ASSLQTVYGYT
TRBV29-1	.	TRBJ1-3	SVVVQQPSGNTIY
TRBV6-1	.	TRBJ1-4	ASRGGLSGEKLF
TRBV5-1	TRBD1	TRBJ2-2	ASSLGQEDTGELF
TRBV18	.	TRBJ2-2	ASSPVEGSPGELF
TRBV7-9	.	TRBJ2-5	ASSPFSLAGETQY
TRBV4-1	.	TRBJ1-2	ASSQDPTGTSGYGYT
TRBV2	.	TRBJ2-1	ASTDYNEQF
TRBV27	TRBD2	TRBJ2-3	ASSFGRGGDTDTQY
TRBV14	.	TRBJ2-1	ASSQLTRGSSYNEQF
TRBV6-5	TRBD1	TRBJ1-6	ASRKQGARSPLH
TRBV18	TRBD1	TRBJ2-3	ASSRNRGSGTDTQY